Below, one TCR beta chain is given with its context. The data originate from a study of blood T cells in healthy people across ages. Per the germline V gene, CDR1 is LGHDT and CDR2 is YNNKEL (reference sequence). Trimming pared 1 base from V and 8 bases from J, leaving 15 bases between. The CDR3 has 14 amino acids. Alongside a J-beta primer mix, a sample-barcoded 5' primer served in a second PCR lasting roughly 6 to 12 cycles. TCRdb re-derived calls from the 5' RACE reads in MiXCR, one entry per CDR3 protein. Of approximately 1.5 million distinct CDR3 sequences in the sample, 30% to 40% were seen once.

The clonotype originates from a woman between 25 and 40 years old in good health. The genes are TRBV3-1 and TRBJ2-7; no firm D call. The sample comprised blood. The CDR3 is CASSQGRRSLKQYF. CDR3 sequence (DNA): TGTGCCAGCAGCCAAGGACGGCGTAGTCTAAAGCAGTACTTC.